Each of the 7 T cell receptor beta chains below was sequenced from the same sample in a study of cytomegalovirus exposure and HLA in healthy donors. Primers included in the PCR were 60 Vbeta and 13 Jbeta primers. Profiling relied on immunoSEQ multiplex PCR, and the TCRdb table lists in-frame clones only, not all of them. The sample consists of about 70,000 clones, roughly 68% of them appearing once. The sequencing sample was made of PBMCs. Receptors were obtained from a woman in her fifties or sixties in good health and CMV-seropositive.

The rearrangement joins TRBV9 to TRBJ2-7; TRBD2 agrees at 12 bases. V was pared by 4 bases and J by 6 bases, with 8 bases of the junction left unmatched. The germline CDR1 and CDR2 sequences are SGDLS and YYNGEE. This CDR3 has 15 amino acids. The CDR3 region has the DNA TGTGCCAGCAGCCCTAGCCCGGGACTAGCGGGCGAGCAGTACTTC. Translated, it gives CASSPSPGLAGEQYF.

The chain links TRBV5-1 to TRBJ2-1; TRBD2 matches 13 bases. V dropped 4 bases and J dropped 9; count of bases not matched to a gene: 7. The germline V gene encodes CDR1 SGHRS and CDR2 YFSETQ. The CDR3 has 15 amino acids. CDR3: CASSKTSGRASEQFF. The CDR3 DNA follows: TGCGCCAGCAGCAAAACTAGCGGGAGGGCCAGTGAGCAGTTCTTC.

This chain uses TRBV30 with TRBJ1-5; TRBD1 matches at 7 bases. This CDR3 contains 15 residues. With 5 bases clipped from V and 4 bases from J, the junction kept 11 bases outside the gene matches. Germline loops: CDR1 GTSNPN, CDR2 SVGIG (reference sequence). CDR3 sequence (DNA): TGTGCCTGGGGAGGGGGGACAGTGAAAAATCAGCCCCAGCATTTT. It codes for CAWGGGTVKNQPQHF.

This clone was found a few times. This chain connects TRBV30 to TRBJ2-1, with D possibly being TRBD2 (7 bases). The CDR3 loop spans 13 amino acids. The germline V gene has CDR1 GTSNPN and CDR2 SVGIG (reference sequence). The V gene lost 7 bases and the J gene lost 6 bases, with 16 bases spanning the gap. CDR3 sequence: CAYMGGAPNEQFF. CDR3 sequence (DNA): TGTGCCTACATGGGGGGGGCCCCCAATGAGCAGTTCTTC. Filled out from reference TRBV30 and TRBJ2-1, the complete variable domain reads SQTIHQWPATLVQPVGSPLSLECTVEGTSNPNLYWYRQAAGRGLQLLFYSVGIGQISSEVPQNLSASRPQDRQFILSSKKLLLSDSGFYLCAYMGGAPNEQFFGPGTRLTVL.

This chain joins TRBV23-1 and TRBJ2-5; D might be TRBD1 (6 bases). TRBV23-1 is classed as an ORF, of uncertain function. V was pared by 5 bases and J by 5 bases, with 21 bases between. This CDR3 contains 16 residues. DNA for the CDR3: TGCGCCAGCAGTTCCATACCGCCGGGACACGGGGAGACCCAGTACTTC. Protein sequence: CASSSIPPGHGETQYF.

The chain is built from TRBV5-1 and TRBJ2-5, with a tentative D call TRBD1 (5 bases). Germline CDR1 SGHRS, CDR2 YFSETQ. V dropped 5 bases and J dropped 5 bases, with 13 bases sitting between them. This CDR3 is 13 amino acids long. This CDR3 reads CASRRGQSETQYF. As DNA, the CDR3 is TGCGCCAGCAGAAGGGGCCAATCGGAGACCCAGTACTTC.

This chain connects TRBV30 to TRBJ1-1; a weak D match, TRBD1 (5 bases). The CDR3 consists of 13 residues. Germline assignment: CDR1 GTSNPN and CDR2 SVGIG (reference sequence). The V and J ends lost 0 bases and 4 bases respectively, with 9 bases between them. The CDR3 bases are TGTGCCTGGAGTGTAGGGGTGGGCACTGAAGCTTTCTTT. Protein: CAWSVGVGTEAFF.